Below, 26 T cell receptor beta chains from the same sample are listed, as sequenced in a study of cytomegalovirus exposure and HLA in healthy donors. The method was immunoSEQ multiplex PCR; TCRdb's version includes in-frame clones alone and lacks a portion of them. The sample shows 150,000 to 200,000 clones, approximately 81% of them seen only once. What was sequenced was PBMCs. These receptor sequences come from a man aged 18 to 30 in good health and CMV-seropositive.

The chain uses TRBV28 and TRBJ2-7; possible D gene TRBD2, 6 bases. Trimming pared 3 bases from V and 2 bases from J, leaving 17 bases between. This CDR3 has 16 amino acids. Germline lookup yields CDR1 MDHEN and CDR2 SYDVKM. The CDR3 here is CASSLGGRLGPYEQYF. As DNA, the CDR3 is TGTGCCAGCAGTTTGGGGGGACGGCTGGGGCCCTACGAGCAGTACTTC.

The CDR3 region has the DNA TGTGCCAGCAGTTACACCTCGGGCACTGAAGCTTTCTTT. This codes for CASSYTSGTEAFF. The V and J genes are TRBV6-5 and TRBJ1-1; D is unclear. Per germline, CDR1 MNHEY and CDR2 SVGAGI. The V gene lost 2 bases and the J gene lost 4 bases, with 8 bases spanning the gap. The CDR3 consists of 13 residues.

This clone showed up just a few times. The rearrangement links TRBV5-1 to TRBJ1-6; no reliable D call. The CDR3 has 14 residues. In germline, CDR1 is SGHRS, CDR2 YFSETQ. The germline V and J ends were trimmed by 1 base and 7 bases, with 9 bases remaining between them. This CDR3 reads CASSLRPGNSPLHF. In DNA form, the CDR3 reads TGCGCCAGCAGCTTGAGGCCGGGGAATTCACCCCTCCACTTT.

This clone has a single count. The chain carries TRBV15 and TRBJ1-3; D ambiguous. The V end lost 5 bases, the J end lost 3 bases, and 11 bases lay between the germline ends. Per germline, CDR1 LNHNV and CDR2 YYDKDF (reference sequence). The CDR3 totals 14 residues. The CDR3 loop is CATSQRRSGNTIYF. As DNA, the CDR3 is TGTGCCACCAGCCAACGGAGGAGTGGAAACACCATATATTTT.

The rearrangement joins TRBV7-9 to TRBJ1-2, with a possible D match to TRBD1 (6 bases). Trimming removed 1 base at V and 7 bases at J, with 13 bases between. The CDR3 loop spans 14 amino acids. CDR1 and CDR2 (germline): SEHNR, FQNEAQ (reference sequence). CDR3 sequence reads: CASSLGTDFGGYTF. As DNA, the CDR3 is TGTGCCAGCAGCTTAGGGACAGATTTTGGTGGCTACACCTTC.

The chain joins TRBV7-3 to TRBJ1-1; 7 positions match TRBD1. The CDR3 extends over 16 amino acids. J gave up 7 bases and V 1 base, and 12 bases lay outside the gene matches. Germline V lookup: CDR1 SGHTA, CDR2 FQGTGA. CDR3 region: CASSLNVGQGVNEAFF. For the CDR3, the DNA is TGTGCCAGCAGCTTAAACGTCGGGCAGGGGGTTAATGAAGCTTTCTTT.

The gene calls are TRBV5-1 and TRBJ1-3; D ambiguous. CDR3 length equals 17 residues. Deletions cut 0 bases from V and 0 bases from J, with 13 bases between. CDR1 and CDR2 (germline): SGHRS, YFSETQ. This CDR3 reads CASSLVASVNSGNTIYF. DNA of the CDR3: TGCGCCAGCAGCTTGGTGGCCAGTGTTAACTCTGGAAACACCATATATTTT.

The V call is TRBV5-1, the J call TRBJ1-2; 9 bases are a match to TRBD1. CDR3 size: 16 residues. The ends lost 4 bases at V and 2 bases at J; junction bases unmatched: 9. Germline CDR1 and CDR2: SGHRS and YFSETQ. The CDR3 DNA is TGCGCCAGCAGCCGGATCGGACAGGGGACGAACTATGGCTACACCTTC. Protein: CASSRIGQGTNYGYTF.

CDR3 coding DNA: TGTGCCATCAGTGCCGCGGGAGTAAACACCGGGGAGCTGTTTTTT. It yields the protein CAISAAGVNTGELFF. V is TRBV10-3 and J is TRBJ2-2; 7 bases align to TRBD2. The CDR3 consists of 15 residues. Germline assignment: CDR1 ENHRY and CDR2 SYGVKD. V gave up 4 bases and J gave up 2 bases; unmatched junction bases: 4.

This rearrangement joins TRBV6-5 to TRBJ1-1; a possible D gene is TRBD1 (6 bases). The germline V gene has CDR1 MNHEY and CDR2 SVGAGI. The CDR3 is 15 amino acids. The V end was cut by 5 bases, the J end by 0 bases, with 13 bases between. This CDR3 reads CASSPGGAMNTEAFF. CDR3 coding DNA: TGTGCCAGCAGTCCCGGGGGGGCCATGAACACTGAAGCTTTCTTT.

This clone has just a few counts. The chain links TRBV5-1 to TRBJ1-2; D is ambiguous. CDR1 and CDR2 (germline): SGHRS, YFSETQ. The CDR3 is 13 amino acids. The germline V and J ends were trimmed by 0 bases and 3 bases, with 6 bases remaining between them. This CDR3 reads CASSLAEDYGYTF. DNA for the CDR3: TGCGCCAGCAGCTTGGCGGAGGACTATGGCTACACCTTC.

The chain combines TRBV28 with TRBJ2-7; 8 bases agree with TRBD1. V lost 7 bases, J lost 3 bases, and 2 bases stayed unmatched. Germline V gives CDR1 MDHEN, CDR2 SYDVKM. The CDR3 extends over 12 amino acids. The CDR3 DNA reads TGTGCCAGCACAGGGGGCCGCTACGAGCAGTACTTC. Translation gives CASTGGRYEQYF.

J is TRBJ1-1 and V is TRBV5-6, with 8 bases aligning to TRBD1. CDR1 is SGHDT, CDR2 YYEEEE, per germline. This CDR3 is built from 14 residues. V lost 0 bases and J lost 5; bases outside the gene matches: 3. The CDR3 region has the DNA TGTGCCAGCAGCTTGGCACAGGGGGTAACTGAAGCTTTCTTT. Translation: CASSLAQGVTEAFF.

This CDR3 is CASSPENTGELFF. The CDR3, as DNA: TGTGCCAGCAGCCCAGAAAACACCGGGGAGCTGTTTTTT. The chain recombines TRBV7-9 with TRBJ2-2; D ambiguous. V lost 5 bases to trimming and J lost 2 bases, with 6 bases between them. Germline lookup yields CDR1 SEHNR and CDR2 FQNEAQ (reference sequence). This CDR3 contains 13 residues.

The rearrangement uses TRBV6-1 and TRBJ2-6; D gene uncertain. The CDR3 is 15 residues long. Deletions cut 2 bases from V and 1 base from J, with 6 bases between. Germline-derived CDR1 and CDR2 are MNHNS and SASEGT. The CDR3: CASSETHSGANVLTF. The CDR3 DNA is TGTGCCAGCAGTGAAACACATTCTGGGGCCAACGTCCTGACTTTC.

This clone came up once. V and J are TRBV10-2 and TRBJ2-1; 8 bases line up with TRBD2. This CDR3 contains 17 residues. V shed 2 bases, J shed 0 bases, and the junction held 6 bases outside the gene matches. CDR1 is WSHSY and CDR2 is SAAADI in the germline V gene. CDR3 protein: CASSEDSGTSSYNEQFF. In nucleotides, the CDR3 is TGCGCCAGCAGTGAGGATAGCGGGACAAGCTCCTACAATGAGCAGTTCTTC.

The chain couples TRBV28 to TRBJ1-3; possibly TRBD1 for D (6 bases). Trimming took off 9 bases at V and 0 bases at J, with 12 bases between the two ends. Per the germline V gene, CDR1 is MDHEN and CDR2 is SYDVKM. This CDR3 has 14 amino acids. CDR3 nucleotides: TGTGCCAGTAACACAGGGAGCTCTGGAAACACCATATATTTT. Amino acid sequence: CASNTGSSGNTIYF.

The chain has TRBV30 and TRBJ2-1; 7 bases map to TRBD1. The junction had 6 bases not matched to a gene; V was cut back by 4 bases and J by 6 bases. Germline loops: CDR1 GTSNPN, CDR2 SVGIG (reference sequence). This CDR3 region has 13 residues. CDR3 loop: CAWTVGQFNEQFF. CDR3 nucleotide sequence: TGTGCCTGGACTGTGGGACAGTTCAATGAGCAGTTCTTC.

V and J are TRBV5-8 and TRBJ2-7; no definite D call. The CDR3 spans 13 residues. CDR1 is SGHTS, CDR2 YDEGEE, per germline. The ends were cut back, 0 bases at V and 3 bases at J, with 7 bases in the middle. This CDR3 is CASSLGVHYEQYF. CDR3 DNA: TGTGCCAGCAGCTTGGGCGTTCACTACGAGCAGTACTTC.

The chain combines TRBV19 with TRBJ2-1, with TRBD2 identical over 9 bases. This CDR3 contains 15 residues. J lost 4 bases, V lost 1 base, and 2 bases had no gene match. Germline V lookup: CDR1 LNHDA, CDR2 SQIVND (reference sequence). The CDR3 DNA reads as TGTGCCAGTAGTATAGTAGCGGGAGAGTACAATGAGCAGTTCTTC. This gives the protein CASSIVAGEYNEQFF.

The CDR3 sequence: CASSTGLAVYEQYF. CDR3 coding DNA: TGTGCCAGTAGTACAGGACTAGCGGTCTACGAGCAGTACTTC. The V gene is TRBV19, the J gene TRBJ2-7; 10 positions match TRBD2. Germline assignment: CDR1 LNHDA and CDR2 SQIVND (reference sequence). CDR3 length equals 14 residues. The junction had 3 bases not matched to a gene; V was cut back by 4 bases and J by 3 bases.

The chain joins TRBV2 to TRBJ2-5, with TRBD2 matching 8 bases. From germline, CDR1 is SNHLY and CDR2 FYNNEI. The CDR3 covers 16 residues. The ends lost 6 bases at V and 6 bases at J; junction bases unmatched: 15. CDR3 DNA sequence: TGTGCCAGCAGGCCCCTGGAAGCGGGGGCTAGTAAGACCCAGTACTTC. Encoded protein: CASRPLEAGASKTQYF.

CDR3 DNA sequence: TGTGCCAGCTCACCCGCCGGGACTAGCGAGACCCAGTACTTC. It codes for CASSPAGTSETQYF. V and J are TRBV18 and TRBJ2-5, with 9 bases matching TRBD2. Germline V lookup: CDR1 KGHSH, CDR2 LQKENI. The CDR3 has 14 amino acids. Trimming cost V 3 bases and J 5 bases; bases outside gene matches: 4.

The chain combines TRBV4-1 with TRBJ1-2; D gene unclear. The germline CDR1 and CDR2 sequences are MGHRA and YSYEKL. CDR3 length: 15 amino acids. Trimming stripped 0 bases from V and 0 bases from J, with 8 bases between. The CDR3 loop reads CASSQDPSPNYGYTF. The CDR3 DNA follows: TGCGCCAGCAGCCAAGATCCGAGCCCTAACTATGGCTACACCTTC.

The chain couples TRBV6-5 to TRBJ1-4; the match to TRBD1 covers 9 bases. V was pared by 0 bases and J by 8 bases, with 7 bases of the junction left unmatched. The length of the CDR3 is 16 residues. Germline V lookup: CDR1 MNHEY, CDR2 SVGAGI. CDR3 amino acids: CASSYSGGQGKEKLFF. CDR3 coding DNA: TGTGCCAGCAGTTACTCAGGGGGACAGGGCAAAGAAAAACTGTTTTTT.

V usage is TRBV28 and J usage is TRBJ1-2, with D perhaps matching TRBD1 (5 bases). Trimming took 6 bases from V and 0 from J, leaving 14 bases between them. Per the germline V gene, CDR1 is MDHEN and CDR2 is SYDVKM. The length of the CDR3 is 15 residues. The CDR3 coding sequence is TGTGCCAGCAGGGGCGGGGCGGTTGCTAACTATGGCTACACCTTC. Translation gives CASRGGAVANYGYTF.